Here is one TCR beta chain with its context. The data are from a study of cytomegalovirus exposure and HLA in healthy donors. This CDR3 is 12 amino acids long. CDR1 and CDR2 from the germline V gene are SGHDT and YYEEEE. Trimming removed 2 bases at V and 4 bases at J, with 7 bases between. Using immunoSEQ multiplex PCR, the repertoire was profiled, and TCRdb retains in-frame clones only, with some absent. The repertoire consists of about 44,000 clones, with 93% occurring once and the leading ten covering around 2.1%. This sequence was found in a young woman in good health and CMV-seronegative. This chain uses TRBV5-6 with TRBJ2-7; weak D call: TRBD1 (5 bases). The sequencing input was PBMCs. The CDR3 coding sequence is TGTGCCAGCAGCTTCAGGGTTTACGAGCAGTACTTC. It translates to CASSFRVYEQYF.